The rows below give T cell receptor beta chains drawn from one sample of a study of vaccination effects on CD4 cells after COVID-19. Assay: immunoSEQ multiplex PCR; the TCRdb copy retains only in-frame clones and omits some. The table shows approximately 13,000 clones, with around three quarters occurring only once. Their specific antigens are unknown. The sequences come from CD4+ T cells from PBMCs cultured with SARS-CoV-2 spike peptides, collected after COVID-19 vaccination. The receptors were gathered from a human donor who received a COVID-19 vaccine. The CDR3 runs from the conserved cysteine through the conserved F or W. The D gene is left open where the match is weak. Clone size is given for some rows only: seen once, a few or many times, or a class if the clone is expanded.

-	TRBD1	TRBV5-6	TRBJ1-2	CASSLVEGAAYGYTF	TGTGCCAGCAGCTTGGTAGAGGGGGCTGCTTATGGCTACACCTTC
-	-	TRBV14	TRBJ1-3	CASSPLGPGNTIYF	TGTGCCAGCAGTCCCTTGGGGCCTGGAAACACCATATATTTT
-	TRBD1	TRBV7-2	TRBJ2-2	CASRTGQGKTGELFF	TGTGCCAGCAGAACGGGACAGGGAAAAACCGGGGAGCTGTTTTTT
-	TRBD1	TRBV7-2	TRBJ1-2	CASTARTGGVYGYTF	TGTGCCAGCACCGCCAGGACAGGGGGGGTCTATGGCTACACCTTC
-	-	TRBV29-1	TRBJ1-1	CSVAATGIAFF	TGCAGCGTTGCAGCCACAGGGATAGCTTTCTTT
medium-sized	TRBD2	TRBV5-6	TRBJ2-7	CASSLGGQGGYEQYF	TGTGCCAGCAGCTTGGGAGGGCAGGGAGGGTACGAGCAGTACTTC
-	TRBD2	TRBV5-1	TRBJ2-3	CASSSGTSGREDTQYF	TGCGCCAGCAGCAGCGGGACTAGCGGGAGGGAAGATACGCAGTATTTT
-	-	TRBV5-4	TRBJ2-1	CASRLSGLDYNEQFF	TGTGCCAGCAGGTTAAGCGGGCTAGACTACAATGAGCAGTTCTTC
once	-	TRBV19	TRBJ1-5	CASRGAGSNQPQHF	TGTGCCAGTAGAGGGGCGGGTAGCAATCAGCCCCAGCATTTT
-	-	TRBV15	TRBJ2-5	CATSRDGAVWETQYF	TGTGCCACCAGCAGAGATGGAGCAGTCTGGGAGACCCAGTACTTC
-	-	TRBV7-6	TRBJ1-1	CASSPLTGKEGKDTEAFF	TGTGCCAGCAGCCCGTTAACAGGGAAAGAGGGGAAAGACACTGAAGCTTTCTTT
-	TRBD2	TRBV3-1/TRBV3-2	TRBJ2-3	CASSQVLAGARTSTDTQYF	TGTGCCAGCAGCCAAGTACTAGCGGGAGCCCGCACTAGCACAGATACGCAGTATTTT
few	-	TRBV4-1	TRBJ1-4	CASSQGVANEKLFF	TGCGCCAGCAGCCAAGGGGTGGCGAATGAAAAACTGTTTTTT
-	TRBD2	TRBV9	TRBJ2-3	CASSTLAGGSTDTQYF	TGTGCCAGCAGCACACTAGCGGGGGGAAGCACAGATACGCAGTATTTT
-	-	TRBV5-1	TRBJ2-2	CASSLMQGNTGELFF	TGCGCCAGCAGCTTGATGCAGGGGAACACCGGGGAGCTGTTTTTT
few	-	TRBV12-5	TRBJ2-1	CASGSRVAASDLNEQFF	TGTGCTAGTGGCTCAAGGGTAGCGGCTTCCGACCTGAATGAGCAGTTCTTC
few	-	TRBV2	TRBJ2-1	CASSETRAWDEQFF	TGTGCCAGCAGTGAAACGAGGGCCTGGGATGAGCAGTTCTTC
-	TRBD1	TRBV27	TRBJ1-1	CASKSDRVSRAFF	TGTGCCAGCAAATCCGACAGGGTTAGTAGAGCTTTCTTT
-	TRBD2	TRBV6-5	TRBJ2-1	CASSVTSGRNEQFF	TGTGCCAGCAGCGTTACTAGCGGGAGGAATGAGCAGTTCTTC
-	-	TRBV6-5	TRBJ2-7	CASSYSWGEQYF	TGTGCCAGCAGTTACTCGTGGGGCGAGCAGTACTTC
-	TRBD2	TRBV7-7	TRBJ2-5	CASSSGRAVGGETQYF	TGTGCTAGCAGCAGCGGGAGGGCGGTCGGGGGGGAGACCCAGTACTTC
-	TRBD2	TRBV6-6	TRBJ2-5	CASSTRDYYSQETQYF	TGTGCCAGCAGTACCCGGGACTATTACTCACAAGAGACCCAGTACTTC
few	-	TRBV7-9	TRBJ1-3	CASSRLLGVSSGNTIYF	TGTGCCAGCAGCCGACTCCTGGGGGTGAGCTCTGGAAACACCATATATTTT
-	-	TRBV19	TRBJ2-4	CASSPSTGGPPLAKNIQYF	TGTGCCAGTAGTCCCTCAACGGGCGGTCCCCCTCTAGCCAAAAACATTCAGTACTTC
-	TRBD1	TRBV30	TRBJ1-6	CAWRTDRGPLTLHF	TGTGCCTGGAGGACGGACAGGGGGCCCCTCACCCTCCACTTT